One sample yielded the 5 T cell receptor beta chains listed below, sequenced in a study of CD4 and CD8 cells across lung adenocarcinoma regions. MiXCR was run by TCRdb on the PCR reads, yielding one entry per CDR3 protein. The table lists approximately 9,600 distinct CDR3 sequences, 40% to 55% of them singletons. The source material was CD4+ T cells from the margin of a lung tumor. These receptors were obtained from a male donor with lung adenocarcinoma. The CD4 and CD8 labels of this study may be unreliable.

The chain joins TRBV9 to TRBJ2-1, with 10 bases that match TRBD2. The junction had 1 base not matched to a gene; V was cut back by 0 bases and J by 4 bases. The CDR3 covers 15 residues. Per the germline V gene, CDR1 is SGDLS and CDR2 is YYNGEE. CDR3 coding DNA: TGTGCCAGCAGCGTAGGGACTAGCGGATACAATGAGCAGTTCTTC. Its translation is CASSVGTSGYNEQFF.

Ten or more counts support this clonotype. This chain links TRBV27 with TRBJ2-1; tentatively, D is TRBD1 or TRBD2 (5 bases each). V gave up 5 bases and J gave up 12 bases, with 11 bases separating them. Germline CDR1 reads MNHEY; CDR2 reads SMNVEV (reference sequence). The CDR3 is 11 amino acids. CDR3 coding DNA: TGTGCCAGCAGTATGGGACGGGGGCAGTTCTTC. As protein: CASSMGRGQFF.

This clonotype was recorded at least ten times. V usage is TRBV10-3 and J usage is TRBJ2-3; TRBD2 might be the D (5 bases). Between the trimmed V and J ends, which lost 1 base and 5 bases, there was a span of 7 bases. The CDR3 covers 13 residues. Germline V gives CDR1 ENHRY, CDR2 SYGVKD. The CDR3 loop reads CAISEYSGDTQYF. CDR3 sequence (DNA): TGTGCCATCAGTGAGTACAGCGGAGATACGCAGTATTTT.

A single count supports this clonotype. This chain connects TRBV5-1 to TRBJ1-6; D is unclear. There are 17 residues in the CDR3. Germline V lookup: CDR1 SGHRS, CDR2 YFSETQ. Trimming cost V 4 bases and J 6 bases, with 20 bases left between them. The CDR3 bases are TGCGCCAGCAGCCTGGACCCAGAAGGTGGTCTTAATTCACCCCTCCACTTT. This sequence encodes CASSLDPEGGLNSPLHF.

The table lists this clonotype with a few counts. The J gene is TRBJ2-1, the V gene TRBV6-1, with 13 bases aligning to TRBD2. This CDR3 is 15 amino acids long. V lost 6 bases to trimming and J lost 8 bases; unmatched junction nucleotides: 7. Germline CDR1 and CDR2: MNHNS and SASEGT. This CDR3 reads CASSAGLAGRDEQFF. The CDR3 DNA follows: TGTGCCAGCAGCGCGGGACTAGCGGGGCGGGATGAGCAGTTCTTC.